This T cell receptor (beta chain) is from a study of blood T cells in healthy people across ages (dated by TCRdb to the mid-2010s). For context, the study as a whole: Template switching captured roughly one uniquely barcoded TCR beta cDNA molecule per two T cells in model experiments. Age-related changes in TCR beta repertoire diversity were measured in the study by deep sequencing normalized with unique cDNA molecular identifiers. Four age groups were formed from the donors: young (average approximately 15 years), middle-aged (approximately 41), aged (roughly 56) and long-lived (82). Two additional independent replicas of 1 million unique cDNA reads from the same blood draw were analyzed for two donors (one aged 18 to 29 and one aged 80 or older).

This clonotype was seen only a few times. The antigen it binds to is not known. Base-call qualities are not available, and no considerably larger clone is one nucleotide away. What the work shows at the level of the full study, not this receptor alone: Bulk unsorted PBMC profiling prevented conclusive comparison of naive and antigen-experienced compartments. Compared with the aged group, more naive CD4+ T cells, fewer expanded clones and increased TCR diversity were shown by the long-lived group, suggesting age selection. Because donor CMV infection status was unknown, age-related changes in expanded clonotypes were potentially confounded. A strong correlation was found between observed TCR beta diversity and the percentage of naive T cells measured by flow cytometry. Observed TCR beta diversity per million T cells fell roughly linearly with age, and a significant reduction was already apparent by age around 36. Estimates of total diversity from one million sequenced T cells were regarded as lower bounds and underestimates.

The protocol used for the library was 5' RACE. Sequenced on an Illumina HiSeq 2500. A second PCR of roughly 6 to 12 cycles was run with a J-beta primer mix and a sample-barcoded 5' primer. A template-switch 5' adaptor carrying 12 random nucleotides introduced a unique molecular identifier onto each TCR beta cDNA molecule. Each sample yielded at least 2.5 million CDR3-containing paired-end reads. First-strand cDNA synthesis was performed from all RNA using the Mint cDNA synthesis kit, with priming by a TRBC-specific oligonucleotide. Following uracil-DNA glycosylase treatment, all cDNA underwent a first 18-cycle PCR with the universal primers M1SS and BC2_uni_R. Processing in the source paper ran as follows. Each sample was normalized by randomly selecting 1 million high-quality reads, each carrying a distinct molecular identifier. Instead of being binned into consensus sequences, reads with shared molecular identifiers were discarded. MiTCR, with a Q25 quality threshold and the strictest error-elimination algorithm, was used for CDR3 identification, clonotype clustering and error correction. A nonparametric unseen species model with Euler transformation was used to estimate a lower bound on total TCR beta diversity. TCRdb handled the public reads itself, with Q25 trimming in fastp and clone calling in MiXCR, and kept productive beta chains. Each record represents a unique CDR3 protein, reported with the most common genes and DNA among its rows. The V and J calls here are based on TCRdb, not the publication. The sample records 750,000 to 950,000 distinct CDR3 sequences, roughly 25% of which are singletons. Under 3% of the sample rests with the top ten.

Including the terminal cysteine and phenylalanine, the CDR3 comprises 12 residues. This entry keeps only the CDR3 DNA: 36 bases, framed from base 1. The germline V gene sets CDR1 to SGHDT and CDR2 to YYEEEE. Donors were roughly 40 systemically healthy Caucasian individuals from Russia aged 6 to 90 years. Around 10 milliliters of peripheral blood were collected from each donor into EDTA-treated Vacutainer tubes. Ficoll-Paque density-gradient centrifugation was used to isolate PBMCs, with at least 7 million per sample. Total RNA was extracted from PBMCs with Trizol reagent, with at least 5 micrograms obtained per sample. For every donor, flow cytometry on a PBMC aliquot measured the percentage of naive CD45RAhigh/CD27high T cells. This same sample was also part of a study on T cells of mothers and their children. Reported in the second study: The donors were nine systemically healthy Caucasian individuals, made up of three mothers and their six children. cDNA synthesis used all of the extracted RNA, with approximately 1.4 ug of RNA in each 15 ul reaction. In the second PCR, the M1S primer introduced both the sample barcodes and 2-4 random nucleotides. Over 9 million TCR beta CDR3 reads were obtained for each mother, and around 2.7 million reads were obtained for each child. In both related and unrelated pairs, thymic selection shapes the output of TCR recombination in a similar way, with inherited differences having only a minor effect. Normalized repertoire overlap was always slightly but never significantly higher in related than unrelated mother-child pairs. Persistent microchimeric T cell clones were not detected, at a sensitivity of 85 to 100 clones per million clonotypes. The study used deep NGS to compare TCR beta repertoires of mothers and children, seeking features distinguishing related mother-child pairs from unrelated individuals. On average, the children were around 11 +/- 4 years old, while the mothers were around 42 +/- 4 years old. Libraries were sequenced on Illumina HiSeq 2000 with 100+100 nt paired-end reads after adapter ligation with NEBNext reagents. Mother and child libraries were prepared a month apart and sequenced in separate runs to prevent cross-contamination. For each donor, somewhere between roughly 500,000 and 2,300,000 distinct TCR beta clonotypes were identified. Naive TCR beta clonotypes were estimated from low-frequency clonotypes matched to each donor's FACS-determined naive share, without sorting.

This clonotype originated in a boy aged 5-17 years in good health. The sample taken for sequencing was blood. The chain employs TRBV5-6 and TRBJ2-5; the D gene is unclear. The DNA end favors TRBJ2-1, so the J call may be wrong. The DNA is as follows: TGTGCCAGCAGCCCCCAGACCGAGGAGCAGTTCTTC. Translated, this gives CASSPQTEEQFF.